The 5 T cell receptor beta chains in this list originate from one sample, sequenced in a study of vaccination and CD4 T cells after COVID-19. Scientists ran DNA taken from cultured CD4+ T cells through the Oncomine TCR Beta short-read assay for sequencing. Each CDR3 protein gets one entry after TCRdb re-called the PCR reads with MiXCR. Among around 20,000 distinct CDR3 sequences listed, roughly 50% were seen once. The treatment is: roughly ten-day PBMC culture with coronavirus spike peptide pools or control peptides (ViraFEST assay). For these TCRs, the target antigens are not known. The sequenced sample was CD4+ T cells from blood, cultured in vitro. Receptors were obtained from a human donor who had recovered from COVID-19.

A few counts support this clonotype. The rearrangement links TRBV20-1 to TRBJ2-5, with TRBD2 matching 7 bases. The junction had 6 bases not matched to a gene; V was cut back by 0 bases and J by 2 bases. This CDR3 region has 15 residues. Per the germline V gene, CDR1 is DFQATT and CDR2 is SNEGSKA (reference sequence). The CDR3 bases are TGCAGTGCTAGAGATGTAGCGGGTCGACAAGAGACCCAGTACTTC. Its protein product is CSARDVAGRQETQYF.

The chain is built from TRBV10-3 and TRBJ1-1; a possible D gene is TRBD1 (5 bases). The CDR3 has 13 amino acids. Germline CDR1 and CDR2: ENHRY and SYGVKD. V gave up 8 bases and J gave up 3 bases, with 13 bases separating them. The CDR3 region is CAIGDLRDTEAFF. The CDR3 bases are TGTGCCATCGGGGACCTGAGGGACACTGAAGCTTTCTTT.

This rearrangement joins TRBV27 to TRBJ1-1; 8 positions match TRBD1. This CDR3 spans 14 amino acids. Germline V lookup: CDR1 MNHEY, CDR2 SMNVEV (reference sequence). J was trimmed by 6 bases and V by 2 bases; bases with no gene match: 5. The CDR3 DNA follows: TGTGCCAGCAGTTTACCCGACAGGGGAGCTGAAGCTTTCTTT. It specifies CASSLPDRGAEAFF.

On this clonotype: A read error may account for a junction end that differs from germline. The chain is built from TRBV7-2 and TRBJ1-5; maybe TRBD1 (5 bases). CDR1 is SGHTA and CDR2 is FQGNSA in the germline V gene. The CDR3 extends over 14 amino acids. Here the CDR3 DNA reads TGCGCCAGCAGCCAAGGGGAGGGGAGTCAGCCCCAGCATTTT. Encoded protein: CASSQGEGSQPQHF.

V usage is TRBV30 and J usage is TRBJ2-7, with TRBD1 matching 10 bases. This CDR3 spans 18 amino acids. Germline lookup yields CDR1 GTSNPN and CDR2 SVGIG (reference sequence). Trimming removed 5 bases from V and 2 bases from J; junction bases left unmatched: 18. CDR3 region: CAWSPVGTGVGGTYEQYF. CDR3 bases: TGTGCCTGGTCCCCCGTAGGGACAGGGGTCGGTGGGACCTACGAGCAGTACTTC. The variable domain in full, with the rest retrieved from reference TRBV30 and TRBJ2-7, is SQTIHQWPATLVQPVGSPLSLECTVEGTSNPNLYWYRQAAGRGLQLLFYSVGIGQISSEVPQNLSASRPQDRQFILSSKKLLLSDSGFYLCAWSPVGTGVGGTYEQYFGPGTRLTVT.